This TCR beta chain was obtained from a study of blood T cells in healthy people across ages. In regard to this clonotype: Since no conserved phenylalanine or tryptophan closes the CDR3, a read error is the likely cause.

The authors ran a second PCR of about 7 to 11 cycles using a sample-barcoded 5' primer and a J-beta primer mix. Via MiXCR, TCRdb re-called the 5' RACE reads, giving one row per CDR3 protein. The sample records roughly 1,700,000 distinct CDR3 sequences, 28% being singletons. This TCR was sampled from a woman younger than 45 in good health. Sequencing was performed on blood.

In DNA form, the CDR3 reads TGTGCCAGCTCACCAGGGCGGAAAAATAATTCACCCCTCCACCTT. Protein sequence: CASSPGRKNNSPLHL. This chain uses TRBV18 with TRBJ1-6; D is uncertain. CDR1 and CDR2 from the germline V gene are KGHSH and LQKENI. The length of the CDR3 is 15 residues. Trimming took 2 bases from V and 5 from J, leaving 10 bases between them.